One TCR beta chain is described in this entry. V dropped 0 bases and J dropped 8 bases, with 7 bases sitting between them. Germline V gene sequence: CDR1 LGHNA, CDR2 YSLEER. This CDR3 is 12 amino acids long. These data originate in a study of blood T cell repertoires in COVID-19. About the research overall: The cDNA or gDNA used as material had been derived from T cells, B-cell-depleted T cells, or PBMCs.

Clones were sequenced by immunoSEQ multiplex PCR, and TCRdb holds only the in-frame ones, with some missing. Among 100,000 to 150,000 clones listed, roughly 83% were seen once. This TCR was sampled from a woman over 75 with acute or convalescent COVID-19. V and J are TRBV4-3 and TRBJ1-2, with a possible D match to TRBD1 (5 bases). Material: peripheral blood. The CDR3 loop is CASSQDRGGYTF. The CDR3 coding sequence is TGCGCCAGCAGCCAAGATCGGGGGGGCTACACCTTC.